This T cell receptor beta chain was documented in a study of cytomegalovirus exposure and HLA in healthy donors. Whole-study context: T cells numbering about 179 million yielded 90 million to 140 million unique TCR beta sequences in an earlier analysis.

Primers: 60 Vbeta forward and 13 Jbeta reverse. Using immunoSEQ multiplex PCR, the repertoire was profiled, and TCRdb retains in-frame clones only, with some absent. The repertoire holds 100,000 to 150,000 clones, roughly 80% seen once, with roughly 4% in the top ten. Concerning this clone: Its antigen is as yet unknown.

There were likely unrecorded immune exposures, though donors were nominally healthy when sampled. Findings and caveats of the study: Earlier analysis found most TCR beta V segments productive about 90% or about 30% of the time. Reports indicate that TCR beta sequences accurately predicted the HLA-A and HLA-B alleles of most subjects.

The CDR3 runs to 13 residues. The germline V gene has CDR1 SGHVS and CDR2 FNYEAQ. V lost 2 bases to trimming and J lost 1 base, with 5 bases between them. Sequencing was done on a sample of PBMCs. The sequence was obtained from a man younger than 35 in good health and CMV-seropositive. The chain joins TRBV7-6 to TRBJ1-1, with a tentative D call TRBD1 (5 bases). Here the CDR3 DNA reads TGTGCCAGCAGCTTACAGGGGAACACTGAAGCTTTCTTT. Amino acid sequence: CASSLQGNTEAFF.